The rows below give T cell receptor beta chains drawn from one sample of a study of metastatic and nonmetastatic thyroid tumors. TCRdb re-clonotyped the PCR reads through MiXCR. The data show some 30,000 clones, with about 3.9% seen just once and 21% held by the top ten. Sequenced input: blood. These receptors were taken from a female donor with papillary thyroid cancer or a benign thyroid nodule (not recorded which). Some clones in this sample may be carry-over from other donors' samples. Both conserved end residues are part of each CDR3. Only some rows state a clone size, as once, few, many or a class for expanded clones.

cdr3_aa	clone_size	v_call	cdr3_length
CASSLAIGQETQYF	.	TRBV5-1	14
CASSLFTASYEQYF	many	TRBV7-8	14
CASSLGLDGEAYGYTF	few	TRBV7-9	16
CASSLVLRLSGNYGYTF	few	TRBV7-8	17
CASSQESSGNTIYF	.	TRBV2	14
CASRLNFRDRGSEAFF	few	TRBV6-1	16
CASSVVPLGESYYNEQSF	many	TRBV9	18
CASTEAGNYGYTF	few	TRBV6-1	13
CAISAGNQPQHF	many	TRBV10-3	12
CASSYPAGSSYNEQFF	few	TRBV3-2	16
CASSPRPGLGGDTQYF	many	TRBV27	16
CASSGTNSYNEQFF	.	TRBV28	14
CASTLNRLAGSYNEQFF	.	TRBV7-3	17
CASSLLQGVDTEAFF	many	TRBV28	15
CASSDQRPSGRNLDDQYF	.	TRBV2	18
CASSLTVSEQHF	.	TRBV7-9	12
CASVALAGAPRGEQYF	many	TRBV27	16
CASSPTEKLFF	many	TRBV2	11
CASSWRTEDNEQFF	many	TRBV5-4	14
CSAGDRAQFETQYF	many	TRBV20-1	14
CASSYSQTYGYTF	.	TRBV6-2/TRBV6-3	13
CASSLTGGTGPNTGELFF	.	TRBV7-3	18
CASSNRLAGTYEQYF	.	TRBV18	15
CASILGSQMSDHYF	.	TRBV2	14
CASSPNIGDAEQFF	.	TRBV5-1	14
CASRSRPGGSGNTIYF	many	TRBV5-4	16
CASSQGQGDEKLFF	many	TRBV7-9	14